The present TCR beta chain was sequenced within a study of Graves' ophthalmopathy and Graves' hyperthyroidism. As the template, RNA transcripts were used to amplify TCR beta CDR3 regions. An opening RT-PCR round employed HTBI primers and preceded a second-round multiplex PCR. TCRdb passed the multiplex PCR reads through MiXCR, listing each CDR3 protein once. This table has over a million distinct CDR3 sequences, roughly two fifths appearing once. This clonotype was observed at least ten times. The germline V gene has CDR1 LNHNV and CDR2 YYDKDF (reference sequence). Unmatched junction bases numbered 6, after V lost 8 bases and J lost 2 bases. CDR3 length: 14 amino acids.

The sequenced sample consisted of peripheral blood or thyroid tissue (not recorded which). The clonotype originates from an adult man with Graves' hyperthyroidism. The chain is built from TRBV15 and TRBJ2-7, with TRBD1 matching 10 bases. DNA for the CDR3: TGTGCCACCGCCTGGACAGGGGGGGCCTACGAGCAGTACTTC. Residues: CATAWTGGAYEQYF.